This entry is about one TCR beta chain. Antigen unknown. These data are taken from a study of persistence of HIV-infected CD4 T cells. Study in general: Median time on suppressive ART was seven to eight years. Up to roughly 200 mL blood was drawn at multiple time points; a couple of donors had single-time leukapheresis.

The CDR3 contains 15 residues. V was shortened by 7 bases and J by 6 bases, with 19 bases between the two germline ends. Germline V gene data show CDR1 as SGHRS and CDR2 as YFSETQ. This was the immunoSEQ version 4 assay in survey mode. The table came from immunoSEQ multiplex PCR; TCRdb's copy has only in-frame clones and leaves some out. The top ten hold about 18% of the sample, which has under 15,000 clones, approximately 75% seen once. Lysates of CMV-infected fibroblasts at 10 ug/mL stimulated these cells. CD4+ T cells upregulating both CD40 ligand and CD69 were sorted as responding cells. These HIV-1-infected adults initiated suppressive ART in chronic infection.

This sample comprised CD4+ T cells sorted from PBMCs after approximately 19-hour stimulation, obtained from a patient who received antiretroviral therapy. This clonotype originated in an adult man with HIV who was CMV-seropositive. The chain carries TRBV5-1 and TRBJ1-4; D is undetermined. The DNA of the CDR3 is TGCGCCAGCCGCCCTAATCCCCAAGTTGATGAAAAACTGTTTTTT. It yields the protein CASRPNPQVDEKLFF.